Listed below are T cell receptor beta chains from one sample, sequenced in a study of cytomegalovirus exposure and HLA in healthy donors. Clones were read by immunoSEQ multiplex PCR, and TCRdb kept only the in-frame ones, dropping some. In the table there are over 110,000 clones, roughly three quarters of which are singletons. Sequenced sample: PBMCs. The receptors shown here come from a young man in good health and CMV-seronegative. Both conserved end residues are part of each CDR3. The D gene is left open where the match is weak. Clone size appears in some rows only: once, few, many, or a class for an expanded clone.

J | size | D | V | CDR3 | DNA
TRBJ1-5 | NA | NA | TRBV14 | CASSQAQNQPQHF | TGTGCCAGCAGCCAGGCCCAGAATCAGCCCCAGCATTTT
TRBJ2-7 | NA | NA | TRBV5-1 | CASSRTAGNYEQYF | TGCGCCAGCAGCCGGACAGCTGGAAACTACGAGCAGTACTTC
TRBJ2-2 | NA | TRBD2 | TRBV7-6 | CASSPASGGAGTGELFF | TGTGCCAGCAGCCCGGCTAGCGGGGGGGCCGGGACCGGGGAGCTGTTTTTT
TRBJ2-3 | once | NA | TRBV30 | CAWKTAWVTDTQYF | TGTGCCTGGAAGACTGCGTGGGTCACAGATACGCAGTATTTT
TRBJ1-1 | NA | TRBD1 | TRBV19 | CASSPRQGLAEAFF | TGTGCCAGTAGTCCCCGACAGGGGTTGGCTGAAGCTTTCTTT
TRBJ2-7 | NA | NA | TRBV4-3 | CASSQDEAYEQYF | TGCGCCAGCAGCCAAGATGAGGCATACGAGCAGTACTTC
TRBJ1-3 | NA | NA | TRBV7-8 | CASSAVGSGNTIYF | TGTGCCAGCAGCGCGGTTGGCTCTGGAAACACCATATATTTT
TRBJ2-7 | NA | NA | TRBV19 | CASSMPGNKREQYF | TGTGCCAGTAGTATGCCCGGGAACAAGCGCGAGCAGTACTTC
TRBJ2-5 | NA | TRBD2 | TRBV2 | CASNLRGGAIQETQYF | TGTGCCAGCAATCTGCGCGGGGGAGCGATTCAAGAGACCCAGTACTTC
TRBJ2-5 | NA | TRBD2 | TRBV9 | CASSDGTSGKETQYF | TGTGCCAGCAGCGACGGGACTAGCGGGAAAGAGACCCAGTACTTC
TRBJ1-3 | NA | TRBD1 | TRBV9 | CASSVDPQGVGNTIYF | TGTGCCAGCAGCGTAGACCCACAGGGGGTTGGAAACACCATATATTTT
TRBJ1-2 | NA | NA | TRBV2 | CASIHRENYGYTF | TGTGCCAGCATACACAGGGAGAACTATGGCTACACCTTC
TRBJ2-1 | NA | TRBD1 | TRBV5-1 | CASNQGDRAYNEQFF | TGCGCCAGCAACCAGGGGGACAGAGCCTACAATGAGCAGTTCTTC
TRBJ1-1 | NA | TRBD1 | TRBV18 | CASSPNTGTGGNTEAFF | TGTGCCAGCTCACCTAACACCGGGACAGGGGGGAACACTGAAGCTTTCTTT
TRBJ1-2 | once | NA | TRBV2 | CASSGLIRNYGYTF | TGTGCCAGCAGTGGATTAATTAGAAACTATGGCTACACCTTC
TRBJ1-2 | once | TRBD1 | TRBV5-1 | CASSLDRGIDYGYTF | TGCGCCAGCAGCCTCGACAGGGGAATAGACTATGGCTACACCTTC
TRBJ1-6 | once | TRBD1 | TRBV18 | CASSEDRDSPLHF | TGTGCCAGCTCAGAAGACAGGGATTCACCCCTCCACTTT
TRBJ2-1 | NA | TRBD1 | TRBV4-3 | CASSPLVQGAPVEQFF | TGCGCCAGCAGCCCCCTTGTTCAGGGGGCTCCTGTTGAGCAGTTCTTC
TRBJ1-2 | NA | TRBD1 | TRBV11-3 | CASKYGTGAPYGYTF | TGTGCCAGCAAATATGGGACAGGAGCCCCCTATGGCTACACCTTC
TRBJ1-1 | NA | TRBD1 | TRBV11-3 | CASSSGQGNTEAFF | TGTGCCAGCAGCTCAGGACAGGGGAACACTGAAGCTTTCTTT
TRBJ1-5 | once | TRBD1 | TRBV7-8 | CAGSSGTGGYQPQHF | TGTGCCGGCAGCTCGGGGACAGGGGGATATCAGCCCCAGCATTTT
TRBJ2-1 | NA | NA | TRBV9 | CASSVDGTPYNEQFF | TGTGCCAGCAGCGTAGATGGGACACCCTACAATGAGCAGTTCTTC
TRBJ1-1 | few | NA | TRBV2 | CASSPYEGTEAFF | TGTGCCAGCAGCCCCTATGAGGGAACTGAAGCTTTCTTT
TRBJ2-2 | NA | NA | TRBV5-1 | CASSFKADTGELFF | TGCGCCAGCAGCTTCAAAGCGGACACCGGGGAGCTGTTTTTT
TRBJ2-6 | NA | NA | TRBV19 | CASSMEDSWEHSGANVLTF | TGTGCCAGTAGTATGGAGGACAGTTGGGAGCACTCTGGGGCCAACGTCCTGACTTTC
TRBJ1-3 | NA | NA | TRBV30 | CAWTKGAGNTIYF | TGTGCCTGGACAAAAGGAGCTGGAAACACCATATATTTT
TRBJ1-1 | few | TRBD1 | TRBV11-2 | CASSSGGVNTEAFF | TGTGCCAGCAGCTCAGGGGGCGTGAACACTGAAGCTTTCTTT
TRBJ1-2 | NA | NA | TRBV29-1 | CSVTGGTLGYGYTF | TGCAGCGTCACGGGCGGGACCTTAGGCTATGGCTACACCTTC
TRBJ1-1 | NA | NA | TRBV7-2 | CASSLGGQGGGTEAFF | TGTGCCAGCAGCTTGGGAGGGCAGGGCGGAGGAACTGAAGCTTTCTTT
TRBJ1-5 | NA | TRBD1 | TRBV19 | CASEGQRQPQHF | TGTGCCAGCGAGGGACAGCGTCAGCCCCAGCATTTT
TRBJ2-4 | NA | TRBD1 | TRBV13 | CASSSQGVENIQYF | TGTGCCAGCAGTTCCCAGGGGGTAGAAAACATTCAGTACTTC
TRBJ1-2 | NA | TRBD1 | TRBV7-9 | CASSRDSRTYGYTF | TGTGCCAGCAGCCGGGACAGCCGTACCTATGGCTACACCTTC
TRBJ1-2 | few | TRBD1 | TRBV7-9 | CASSAQGVYGYTF | TGTGCCAGCAGCGCTCAGGGGGTCTATGGCTACACCTTC
TRBJ2-6 | few | NA | TRBV18 | CASSPLTGGANVLTF | TGTGCCAGCTCACCACTAACCGGTGGGGCCAACGTCCTGACTTTC
TRBJ2-3 | NA | NA | TRBV5-4 | CASSWGLVGADTQYF | TGTGCCAGCAGCTGGGGGCTAGTGGGGGCAGATACGCAGTATTTT
TRBJ1-1 | few | NA | TRBV5-1 | CASSPITGNTEAFF | TGCGCCAGCAGCCCTATAACAGGGAACACTGAAGCTTTCTTT
TRBJ1-3 | NA | TRBD1 | TRBV2 | CASRTGPGNTIYF | TGTGCCAGCAGGACAGGGCCCGGAAACACCATATATTTT
TRBJ2-1 | NA | NA | TRBV27 | CASSLTRQGGYNEQFF | TGTGCCAGCAGTTTAACTCGACAGGGAGGTTACAATGAGCAGTTCTTC
TRBJ2-2 | NA | NA | TRBV4-3 | CASSRDLNTGELFF | TGCGCCAGCAGCCGAGATCTCAACACCGGGGAGCTGTTTTTT
TRBJ2-3 | NA | NA | TRBV30 | CAWRPPGVGTDTQYF | TGTGCCTGGAGGCCTCCAGGGGTAGGCACAGATACGCAGTATTTT
TRBJ1-5 | NA | NA | TRBV23-1 | CASSQSGPGGNQPQHF | TGCGCCAGCAGTCAATCGGGACCAGGGGGCAATCAGCCCCAGCATTTT
TRBJ2-5 | NA | NA | TRBV19 | CATSGEGETQYF | TGTGCCACATCAGGGGAAGGCGAGACCCAGTACTTC
TRBJ1-2 | NA | NA | TRBV11-2 | CASSFQGNGYTF | TGTGCCAGCAGCTTCCAGGGGAATGGCTACACCTTC
TRBJ2-2 | NA | TRBD1 | TRBV4-1 | CASSQAQGQGKGELFF | TGCGCCAGCAGCCAAGCCCAGGGACAGGGCAAAGGGGAGCTGTTTTTT
TRBJ1-5 | NA | NA | TRBV2 | CASSEDAGISNQPQHF | TGTGCCAGCAGTGAAGACGCAGGGATTAGCAATCAGCCCCAGCATTTT
TRBJ2-7 | NA | NA | TRBV11-2 | CASSLGQNYEQYF | TGTGCCAGCAGCTTAGGGCAGAACTACGAGCAGTACTTC
TRBJ2-7 | NA | TRBD2 | TRBV9 | CASSVTSGGGSYEQYF | TGTGCCAGCAGCGTAACTAGCGGGGGGGGCTCCTACGAGCAGTACTTC
TRBJ1-2 | NA | NA | TRBV5-1 | CASSLEEAYGYTF | TGCGCCAGCAGCTTGGAAGAGGCTTATGGCTACACCTTC
TRBJ2-5 | NA | TRBD1 | TRBV30 | CAWDRELRETQYF | TGTGCCTGGGACAGGGAGCTGAGAGAGACCCAGTACTTC
TRBJ1-1 | NA | NA | TRBV5-4 | CASSLDGDKGGAFF | TGTGCCAGCAGCTTGGATGGGGATAAAGGGGGAGCTTTCTTT
TRBJ1-1 | NA | NA | TRBV9 | CASSVGPLAGRLNTEAFF | TGTGCCAGCAGCGTAGGCCCATTGGCAGGGCGCCTCAATACTGAAGCTTTCTTT
TRBJ2-4 | few | TRBD1 | TRBV5-6 | CASSPTGQNIQYF | TGTGCCAGCAGCCCGACGGGACAGAACATTCAGTACTTC
TRBJ1-2 | NA | NA | TRBV4-1 | CASSQEDGGYYGYTF | TGCGCCAGCAGCCAAGAAGATGGGGGGTACTATGGCTACACCTTC